This T cell receptor (beta chain) comes out of a study of T cells in localized non-small cell lung cancer. Comment on this clone: The antigen is unknown.

Sequenced by immunoSEQ multiplex PCR; TCRdb stores in-frame clones only, minus some. Of approximately 28,000 clones listed, roughly 90% are singletons. The CDR3 spans 15 residues. Losses at the gene ends were 11 bases for V and 0 bases for J; bases not matched to a gene: 11. Germline values: CDR1 MNHNS, CDR2 SASEGT. Study-wide points: Among the tissues sampled, uninvolved adjacent lung had the highest T cell clonality, above tumor. The appearance of a median approximately 55 of the top 100 tumor clones was seen in adjacent lung. Elevated blood T cell density was associated with longer overall survival. Tumor samples were not multi-region, leaving intratumor heterogeneity unexcluded.

The sample here was peripheral blood mononuclear cells, taken before any cancer treatment. The V and J genes are TRBV6-1 and TRBJ2-7, with 9 bases fitting TRBD1. This TCR derives from a woman aged 35-70 years with stage III lung adenocarcinoma. In DNA form, the CDR3 reads TGTGCCGCCGACAAGGGGACAGGGAGCTCCTACGAGCAGTACTTC. This gives the protein CAADKGTGSSYEQYF.